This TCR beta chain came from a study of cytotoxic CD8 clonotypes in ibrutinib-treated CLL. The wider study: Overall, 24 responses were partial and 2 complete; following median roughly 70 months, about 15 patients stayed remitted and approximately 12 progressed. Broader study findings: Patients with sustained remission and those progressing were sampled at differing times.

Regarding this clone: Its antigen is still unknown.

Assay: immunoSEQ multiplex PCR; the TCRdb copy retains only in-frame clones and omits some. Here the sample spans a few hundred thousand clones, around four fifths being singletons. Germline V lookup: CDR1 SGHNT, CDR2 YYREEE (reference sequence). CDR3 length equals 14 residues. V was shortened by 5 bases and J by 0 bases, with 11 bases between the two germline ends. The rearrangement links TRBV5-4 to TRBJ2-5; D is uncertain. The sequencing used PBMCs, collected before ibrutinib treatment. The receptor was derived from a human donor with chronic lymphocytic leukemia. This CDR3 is CASRPDTYQETQYF. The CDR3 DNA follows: TGTGCCAGCAGACCAGACACGTACCAAGAGACCCAGTACTTC.